This T cell receptor (beta chain) stems from a study of siplizumab effects on memory and regulatory T cells. CDR3 size: 15 residues. Between the trimmed V and J ends, which lost 1 base and 2 bases, there was a span of 13 bases. Germline V gene sequence: CDR1 SGHDT, CDR2 YYEEEE. Profiled with immunoSEQ multiplex PCR; TCRdb holds only in-frame clones, not every one. This repertoire shows 45,000 to 60,000 clones, about 88% found once; its top ten account for 0.3% to 0.45%. This clone was counted a single time. The source material was naive CD8+ T cells sorted from blood. The genes are TRBV5-6 and TRBJ2-7, with TRBD2 as a possible D gene (6 bases). This sequence originates from a human donor in good health. For the CDR3, the DNA is TGTGCCAGCAGCTTGAGGTGGGACTTAACCTACGAGCAGTACTTC. This encodes CASSLRWDLTYEQYF.